The entry below gives a single TCR beta chain sequence along with its context. What it binds is not known. Here immunoSEQ multiplex PCR was the method, and the copy in TCRdb shows in-frame clones only, minus some. The repertoire holds 650,000 to 700,000 clones, with around 90% as singletons. The sample originates from a study of shared clonotypes between healthy human individuals. Whole-study findings and limits: Compared with clonotypes that all four donors shared, non-shared clonotypes had lower generation probabilities.

CDR1 LGHNA and CDR2 YSLEER come from the germline V gene. The CDR3 is 16 amino acids. Between the trimmed V and J ends, which lost 0 bases and 2 bases, there was a span of 11 bases. The donors, all of them Caucasian adults, lived in Nashville, Tennessee. CCR7-negative CD45RA+ TemRA cells were pooled with CD45RO+ cells for CD8 memory. V gene TRBV4-3 combines with J gene TRBJ2-1; D gene uncertain. This clonotype was sampled from a man between 18 and 29 years old in good health. Some clones in this sample may be carry-over from other donors' samples. The sample was memory CD8+ T cells from PBMCs. Stated subset: CD45RO+ cells pooled with CCR7-negative TemRA cells. The CDR3 loop reads CASSQDGTAPYNEQFF. In nucleotides, the CDR3 is TGCGCCAGCAGCCAAGATGGTACAGCTCCCTACAATGAGCAGTTCTTC.